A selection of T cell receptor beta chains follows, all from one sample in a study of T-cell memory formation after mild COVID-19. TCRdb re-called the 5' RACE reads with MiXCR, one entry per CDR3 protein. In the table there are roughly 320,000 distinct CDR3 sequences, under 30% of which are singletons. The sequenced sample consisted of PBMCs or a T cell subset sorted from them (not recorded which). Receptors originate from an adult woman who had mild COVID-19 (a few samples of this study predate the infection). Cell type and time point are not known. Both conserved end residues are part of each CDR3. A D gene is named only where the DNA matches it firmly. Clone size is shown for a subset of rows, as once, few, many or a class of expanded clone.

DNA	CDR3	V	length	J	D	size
TGTGCCTGGAGTCATGGTGGCGAGCAGTACTTC	CAWSHGGEQYF	TRBV30	11	TRBJ2-7	NA	NA
TGTGCCAGCAGCATCGGACTAGCGGGGGGCTACGAGCAGTACTTC	CASSIGLAGGYEQYF	TRBV13	15	TRBJ2-7	TRBD2	NA
TGTGCCAGCAGTGGACCTTTGGGACAGGGGGCCATAAACACCGGGGAGCTGTTTTTT	CASSGPLGQGAINTGELFF	TRBV25-1	19	TRBJ2-2	TRBD1	many
TGTGCCAGCAGCTTTCGGGACAGGCTCTCTGGGGCCAACGTCCTGACTTTC	CASSFRDRLSGANVLTF	TRBV7-9	17	TRBJ2-6	TRBD1	few
TGTGCCAGCAGGGAGGGGGGTGACGAGCAGTACTTC	CASREGGDEQYF	TRBV6-5	12	TRBJ2-7	NA	NA
TGTGCCAGCAGCCCGACAGGGGGCCGCGGCTACACCTTC	CASSPTGGRGYTF	TRBV25-1	13	TRBJ1-2	TRBD1	NA
TGTGCCAGCATTGACGGATCTGGTGAGCAGTTCTTC	CASIDGSGEQFF	TRBV12-3/TRBV12-4	12	TRBJ2-1	NA	few
TGTGCCACCAGTGATTCGGGACTAGCGGGAGTAAATGAGCAGTTCTTC	CATSDSGLAGVNEQFF	TRBV24-1	16	TRBJ2-1	TRBD2	NA
TGTGCCAGCAGCTTGAGCTTCGGGACTAGATCAAATGAGCAGTTCTTC	CASSLSFGTRSNEQFF	TRBV7-9	16	TRBJ2-1	TRBD2	few
TGCAGTGCGGTCGGGCCCGTCCTGTACAATGAGCAGTTCTTC	CSAVGPVLYNEQFF	TRBV20-1	14	TRBJ2-1	NA	NA
TGTGCCAGCAGCTTAAGGCCGGGGACTAGCGGGAACAATGAGCAGTTCTTC	CASSLRPGTSGNNEQFF	TRBV7-8	17	TRBJ2-1	TRBD2	few
TGTGCCAGCAGCTTGGATTACGACAGGGGAGGATCAAATGAAAAACTGTTTTTT	CASSLDYDRGGSNEKLFF	TRBV7-8	18	TRBJ1-4	TRBD1	NA
TGTGCCATCAGTGACTCCCGGGTTTACAATGAGCAGTTCTTC	CAISDSRVYNEQFF	TRBV10-3	14	TRBJ2-1	NA	NA
TGTGCCAGCAGCAACTTTAACACCGGGGAGCTGTTTTTT	CASSNFNTGELFF	TRBV5-5	13	TRBJ2-2	NA	few
TGCGCCAGCAGCCAACCCCAGGACGTCTGGAGCACCGGGGAGCTGTTTTTT	CASSQPQDVWSTGELFF	TRBV4-1	17	TRBJ2-2	NA	NA
TGTGCCAGCAGTTTTTTTGGCGGAGGCACCGGGGAGCTGTTTTTT	CASSFFGGGTGELFF	TRBV27	15	TRBJ2-2	NA	NA